This T cell receptor beta chain originates from a study of blood T cell repertoires in COVID-19. Overall study: The United States, Italy and Spain provided the acute and convalescent COVID-19 samples. Sample material is recorded as cDNA or gDNA derived from T cells, B-cell-depleted T cells, or PBMCs.

In the authors' methods: Amplification of reference gene primers provided the estimated nucleated cell counts. Data came from immunoSEQ multiplex PCR; TCRdb stores just in-frame clones and leaves some out. Clone size and the V and J calls come from that table; the DNA yielded D and trimming. The repertoire holds some 200,000 clones, with around 82% as singletons. This CDR3 region has 12 residues. V shed 6 bases and J 6 bases; nucleotides not matched to a gene: 3. Germline values: CDR1 MDHEN, CDR2 SYDVKM. V usage is TRBV28 and J usage is TRBJ1-1; TRBD1 matches at 8 bases. The sample was peripheral blood. This TCR was sampled from a human donor with acute or convalescent COVID-19. The donor label of this sample is uncertain. The DNA of the CDR3 is TGTGCCAGCAGATACAGGGGGTCTGAAGCTTTCTTT. Translated, it gives CASRYRGSEAFF.